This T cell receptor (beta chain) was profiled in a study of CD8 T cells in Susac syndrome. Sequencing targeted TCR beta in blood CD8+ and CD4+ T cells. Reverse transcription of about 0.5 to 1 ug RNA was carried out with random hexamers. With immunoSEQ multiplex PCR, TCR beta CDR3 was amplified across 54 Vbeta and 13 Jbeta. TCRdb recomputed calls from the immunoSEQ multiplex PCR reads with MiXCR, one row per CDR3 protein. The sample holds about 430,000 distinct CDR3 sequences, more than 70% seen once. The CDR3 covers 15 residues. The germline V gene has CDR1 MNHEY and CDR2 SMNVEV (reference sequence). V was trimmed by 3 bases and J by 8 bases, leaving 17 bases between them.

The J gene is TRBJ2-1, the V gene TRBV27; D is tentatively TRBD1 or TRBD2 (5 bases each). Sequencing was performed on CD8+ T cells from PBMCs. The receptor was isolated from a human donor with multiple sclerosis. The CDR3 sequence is CASSLTGPFVHEQFF. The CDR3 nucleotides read TGTGCCAGCAGTTTGACGGGGCCTTTTGTCCATGAGCAGTTCTTC.